The present T cell receptor beta chain was sequenced within a study of Ad26.COV2.S vaccination and SARS-CoV-2 variants. Study background: COV1001, an Ad26.COV2.S trial, supplied this vaccine-arm donor. Regarding the study as a whole: Possibly, TCR breadth and depth analyses underestimated total T cell responses. Reported post-vaccination CD8+ and CD4+ T cell responses to spike showed substantial breadth.

TCRdb's copy holds only in-frame clones and misses some; the assay was immunoSEQ multiplex PCR. The data contain a few hundred thousand clones, roughly 91% of them singletons. Described treatment: about 20 received Ad26.COV2.S at low or high dose, single or two shots; roughly five received placebo; per-sample allocation not given. Samples analyzed were those drawn on day 63 after the first vaccine or placebo injection. For this clone: Its antigen remains unidentified.

This receptor was taken from a person between 18 and 65 years old who received the Ad26.COV2.S COVID-19 vaccine or a placebo. Sequencing used peripheral blood, obtained in a trial of Ad26.COV2.S vaccine versus placebo.

As DNA, the CDR3 is TGTGCCAGCAGCCCGGGACCGAAAGGCGCTGAAGCTTTCTTT. It is translated as CASSPGPKGAEAFF. V gene TRBV5-4 combines with J gene TRBJ1-1; a possible D gene is TRBD1 (5 bases). V was cut by 4 bases and J by 6 bases, with 16 bases left in between. Germline V gives CDR1 SGHNT, CDR2 YYREEE (reference sequence). The CDR3 has 14 amino acids.